The 30 T cell receptor beta chains in this list originate from one sample, sequenced in a study of T cell responses to AZD1222 COVID-19 vaccine. TCRdb's table, derived via immunoSEQ multiplex PCR, lists solely in-frame clones and lacks some. The table includes 140,000 to 150,000 clones, about 92% detected once. This material consisted of peripheral blood, taken after recovery from COVID-19. These receptors all come from an adult who had recovered from COVID-19.

This rearrangement joins TRBV5-4 to TRBJ2-3; no firm D call. CDR3 length equals 11 residues. Trimming removed 2 bases at V and 2 bases at J, with 0 bases between. Per germline, CDR1 SGHNT and CDR2 YYREEE (reference sequence). The DNA of the CDR3 is TGTGCCAGCAGCTTCACAGATACGCAGTATTTT. This encodes CASSFTDTQYF.

The J gene is TRBJ2-3, the V gene TRBV3-1 (or the pseudogene TRBV3-2), with unresolved D. V lost 2 bases and J lost 6, with 9 bases in between. This CDR3 comprises 13 residues. From germline, CDR1 is LGHDT and CDR2 YNNKEL (reference sequence). CDR3 nucleotides: TGTGCCAGCAGCCAAATCATAGGGGATACGCAGTATTTT. It encodes CASSQIIGDTQYF.

The rearrangement links TRBV10-3 to TRBJ2-3, with D possibly being TRBD1 (5 bases). The V and J ends lost 2 bases and 2 bases respectively, with 14 bases between them. This CDR3 is 16 amino acids long. In germline, CDR1 is ENHRY, CDR2 SYGVKD. The CDR3 region is CAISELGDSFTDTQYF. The CDR3 nucleotides read TGTGCCATCAGTGAGCTTGGAGACAGTTTCACAGATACGCAGTATTTT.

The CDR3 coding sequence is TGTGCCTGGAGTCCGGGAGTTGGAAACACCATATATTTT. Translated, it gives CAWSPGVGNTIYF. The rearrangement links TRBV30 to TRBJ1-3; no firm D call. CDR1 is GTSNPN and CDR2 is SVGIG in the germline V gene (reference sequence). CDR3 length: 13 amino acids. Trimming removed 2 bases from V and 3 bases from J, with 8 bases in between.

The chain recombines TRBV15 with TRBJ1-6; TRBD1 matches at 8 bases. CDR3 length: 15 amino acids. CDR1 is LNHNV, CDR2 YYDKDF, per germline (reference sequence). Unmatched junction bases numbered 8, after V lost 5 bases and J lost 8 bases. In nucleotides, the CDR3 is TGTGCCACCAGCCTCCAGGGGGCCGGGGATTCACCCCTCCACTTT. Encoded protein: CATSLQGAGDSPLHF.

The chain joins TRBV28 to TRBJ1-2; D gene uncertain. The ends were cut back, 7 bases at V and 6 bases at J, with 9 bases in the middle. There are 11 residues in the CDR3. Germline CDR1 MDHEN, CDR2 SYDVKM. CDR3 amino acids: CASNTLHGYTF. For the CDR3, the DNA is TGTGCCAGCAACACACTCCATGGCTACACCTTC.

This sequence joins TRBV19 and TRBJ1-1; D remains ambiguous. Germline V CDR1 and CDR2: LNHDA, SQIVND (reference sequence). CDR3 length equals 14 residues. The germline V and J ends were trimmed by 7 bases and 0 bases, with 12 bases remaining between them. The CDR3 coding sequence is TGTGCCAGTAATATCGGAGAACTGAACACTGAAGCTTTCTTT. It encodes CASNIGELNTEAFF.

The chain couples TRBV6-5 to TRBJ2-7, with D perhaps TRBD1 or TRBD2 (5 bases each). The CDR3 loop spans 13 amino acids. Germline V gene sequence: CDR1 MNHEY, CDR2 SVGAGI. The germline V and J ends were trimmed by 2 bases and 0 bases, with 5 bases remaining between them. The CDR3 is CASSYGGSYEQYF. The CDR3 DNA reads as TGTGCCAGCAGTTACGGGGGCTCCTACGAGCAGTACTTC.

This clone was seen once. The rearrangement joins TRBV28 to TRBJ1-2; no clear D. This CDR3 is 14 amino acids long. V was clipped by 2 bases and J by 4 bases, with 11 bases between them. The V gene's germline CDR1 is MDHEN and CDR2 SYDVKM. This CDR3 is CASSLKMGGYGYTF. DNA of the CDR3: TGTGCCAGCAGTTTAAAGATGGGCGGCTATGGCTACACCTTC.

The CDR3 loop is CASSSQGTGYSYNEQFF. The CDR3 nucleotides are TGTGCCAGCAGCTCACAAGGCACTGGATACTCCTACAATGAGCAGTTCTTC. The J gene is TRBJ2-1, the V gene TRBV7-3, with no clear D. Trimming pared 4 bases from V and 0 bases from J, leaving 16 bases between. Germline CDR1 is SGHTA and CDR2 is FQGTGA. The CDR3 length is 17 residues.

This clone has a single count. V and J are TRBV19 and TRBJ1-2; 7 bases are a match to TRBD1. V shed 3 bases and J 6 bases; nucleotides not matched to a gene: 10. The CDR3 runs to 15 residues. Germline V gene data show CDR1 as LNHDA and CDR2 as SQIVND (reference sequence). CDR3 nucleotides: TGTGCCAGTAGTATCGGGCAGGGGGGATTCAATGGCTACACCTTC. As protein: CASSIGQGGFNGYTF.

Written as DNA, the CDR3 is TGTGCCAGCAGCCCCGGACAAATCGATGGCTACACCTTC. Amino acids: CASSPGQIDGYTF. The V call is TRBV7-9, the J call TRBJ1-2, with D possibly matching TRBD1 (5 bases). V was pared by 5 bases and J by 6 bases, with 13 bases between. CDR3 length: 13 amino acids. Germline V gene lookup returns CDR1 SEHNR and CDR2 FQNEAQ (reference sequence).

The V call is TRBV11-2, the J call TRBJ1-1; TRBD1 agrees at 7 bases. V lost 5 bases, J lost 0 bases, and 15 bases stayed unmatched. This CDR3 has 18 amino acids. CDR1 is SGHAT and CDR2 is FQNNGV in the germline V gene. CDR3 in DNA: TGTGCCAGCAGCCCAGGGGGTTGGAGGGACCGCGTGAACACTGAAGCTTTCTTT. Its translation: CASSPGGWRDRVNTEAFF.

CDR3 region: CASSEGTKNEQYF. The CDR3, as DNA: TGTGCCAGCTCGGAGGGAACCAAAAACGAGCAGTACTTC. The rearrangement joins TRBV18 to TRBJ2-7; D may be TRBD2 (6 bases). The length of the CDR3 is 13 residues. Looked up from germline, CDR1 is KGHSH and CDR2 is LQKENI. V was pared by 6 bases and J by 5 bases, with 14 bases between.

The chain carries TRBV11-2 and TRBJ2-7; 7 positions match TRBD1. V lost 3 bases to trimming and J lost 1 base; unmatched junction nucleotides: 3. The CDR3 has 14 residues. CDR1 SGHAT and CDR2 FQNNGV come from the germline V gene. Here the CDR3 DNA reads TGTGCCAGCAGCTTCGACAGGGAGTCCTACGAGCAGTACTTC. It yields the protein CASSFDRESYEQYF.

The V and J genes are TRBV20-1 and TRBJ1-6, with 7 bases aligning to TRBD1. Germline-derived CDR1 and CDR2 are DFQATT and SNEGSKA (reference sequence). This CDR3 is 11 amino acids long. Germline trimming cut 6 bases from V and 19 bases from J; bases unmatched to any gene: 12. The CDR3 spells CSALTGASRHF. The CDR3 DNA follows: TGCAGTGCGCTTACAGGGGCCAGCCGTCACTTT.

The rearrangement uses TRBV5-1 and TRBJ1-2; D unresolved. Germline lookup yields CDR1 SGHRS and CDR2 YFSETQ. The CDR3 contains 14 residues. V lost 4 bases and J lost 4, with 14 bases in between. The CDR3 bases are TGCGCCAGCAGCCGGGCGGAGGGTTCCTATGGCTACACCTTC. This codes for CASSRAEGSYGYTF.

V usage is TRBV2 and J usage is TRBJ2-1; D perhaps matches TRBD2 (5 bases). The CDR3 length is 16 residues. The V gene lost 0 bases and the J gene lost 6 bases, with 15 bases spanning the gap. In germline, CDR1 is SNHLY, CDR2 FYNNEI. CDR3 nucleotides: TGTGCCAGCAGTGAAGCTAGCGTGATGCACACCAATGAGCAGTTCTTC. It encodes CASSEASVMHTNEQFF.

The J gene is TRBJ1-6, the V gene TRBV2; D unclear. Germline CDR1 and CDR2: SNHLY and FYNNEI. V was pared by 6 bases and J by 3 bases, with 12 bases between. There are 15 residues in the CDR3. The CDR3 sequence: CASSPEQSYNSPLHF. The CDR3 nucleotides read TGTGCCAGCAGCCCTGAGCAGAGCTATAATTCACCCCTCCACTTT.

This chain links TRBV4-2 with TRBJ2-1; TRBD2 aligns across 7 bases. V lost 0 bases to trimming and J lost 14 bases; unmatched junction nucleotides: 7. CDR1 and CDR2 from the germline V gene are LGHNA and YNFKEQ. The CDR3 is 13 residues long. As DNA, the CDR3 is TGTGCCAGCAGCCAAGACGGAGCGGGGTCGGAGTTCTTC. Translated: CASSQDGAGSEFF.

There are a few counts of this clone. The CDR3 coding sequence is TGTGCCAGTAAGCACGGGACAGGGGGTGAGCAGTTCTTC. This gives the protein CASKHGTGGEQFF. V usage is TRBV19 and J usage is TRBJ2-1; 11 nucleotides line up with TRBD1. V gave up 7 bases and J gave up 9 bases; unmatched junction bases: 5. This CDR3 has 13 residues. CDR1 is LNHDA, CDR2 SQIVND, per germline (reference sequence).

This clone was observed a single time. The chain employs TRBV18 and TRBJ2-7, with 9 bases lining up with TRBD2. Germline loops: CDR1 KGHSH, CDR2 LQKENI. This CDR3 is built from 14 residues. The ends lost 2 bases at V and 4 bases at J; junction bases unmatched: 3. The DNA of the CDR3 is TGTGCCAGCTCACCAGCCCTAGCGGGATACGAGCAGTACTTC. Its translation is CASSPALAGYEQYF.

This clone has only a few counts. This sequence joins TRBV10-2 and TRBJ2-3; 10 nucleotides align to TRBD2. In germline, CDR1 is WSHSY, CDR2 SAAADI. This CDR3 is 18 amino acids long. J was trimmed by 2 bases and V by 0 bases; bases with no gene match: 8. In DNA, the CDR3 is TGCGCCAGCAGTGAGTCGGTTGGGCTAGCGGGAGTCACAGATACGCAGTATTTT. Translation gives CASSESVGLAGVTDTQYF.

The chain links TRBV6-4 to TRBJ1-1; D is ambiguous. V was shortened by 0 bases and J by 5 bases, with 10 bases between the two germline ends. CDR1 and CDR2 from the germline V gene are MRHNA and SNTAGT. CDR3 size: 14 residues. The CDR3 spells CASSDSSGGTEAFF. Written as DNA, the CDR3 is TGTGCCAGCAGTGACTCTAGCGGTGGGACTGAAGCTTTCTTT.

The CDR3 reads CASSPEVGGQGNYEQYF. The CDR3 DNA follows: TGTGCCAGCAGCCCCGAGGTGGGGGGGCAGGGCAACTACGAGCAGTACTTC. This chain joins TRBV5-5 and TRBJ2-7; TRBD2 is a possible D gene (7 bases). The germline gives CDR1 SGHKS, CDR2 YYEKEE (reference sequence). Trimming cost V 4 bases and J 3 bases, with 23 bases left between them. The CDR3 length is 17 residues.

The count of this clone is one. The rearrangement links TRBV25-1 to TRBJ2-7; unclear D gene. Deletions cut 3 bases from V and 5 bases from J, with 11 bases between. Germline V gene data show CDR1 as MGHDK and CDR2 as SYGVNS. CDR3 length equals 13 residues. CDR3 amino acids: CASSDGRSNEQYF. The CDR3, as DNA: TGTGCCAGCAGTGATGGCAGGTCCAACGAGCAGTACTTC.

The V call is TRBV5-4, the J call TRBJ1-3, with D unresolved. Looked up from germline, CDR1 is SGHNT and CDR2 is YYREEE (reference sequence). With 1 base removed from V and 8 bases from J, the gap between germline ends came to 7 bases. CDR3 length: 12 residues. CDR3 in DNA: TGTGCCAGCAGCTTGAACGAAGACACCATATATTTT. Encoded protein: CASSLNEDTIYF.

The chain links TRBV15 to TRBJ2-5, with TRBD2 matching 8 bases. V dropped 5 bases and J dropped 7; count of bases not matched to a gene: 9. This CDR3 is built from 14 residues. Germline CDR1 and CDR2: LNHNV and YYDKDF (reference sequence). The CDR3 DNA reads as TGTGCCACCAGCGAAGCGGGAGAGGATTGGACCCAGTACTTC. It yields the protein CATSEAGEDWTQYF.

The chain couples TRBV11-2 to TRBJ1-1, with D possibly TRBD1 on 6 matching bases. Deletions cut 0 bases from V and 5 bases from J, with 10 bases between. CDR3 size: 14 residues. CDR1 SGHAT and CDR2 FQNNGV come from the germline V gene. CDR3 sequence (DNA): TGTGCCAGCAGCTTAGAGGGAAGGGGGACTGAAGCTTTCTTT. Translated: CASSLEGRGTEAFF.

This chain links TRBV13 with TRBJ1-2, with a tentative D call TRBD1 (5 bases). The CDR3 contains 14 residues. The germline V gene encodes CDR1 PRHDT and CDR2 FYEKMQ (reference sequence). V lost 7 bases to trimming and J lost 8 bases, with 20 bases between them. The CDR3 reads CASNYFGGSDGYTF. The CDR3 DNA sequence: TGTGCCAGCAACTACTTTGGGGGGTCTGACGGCTACACCTTC.